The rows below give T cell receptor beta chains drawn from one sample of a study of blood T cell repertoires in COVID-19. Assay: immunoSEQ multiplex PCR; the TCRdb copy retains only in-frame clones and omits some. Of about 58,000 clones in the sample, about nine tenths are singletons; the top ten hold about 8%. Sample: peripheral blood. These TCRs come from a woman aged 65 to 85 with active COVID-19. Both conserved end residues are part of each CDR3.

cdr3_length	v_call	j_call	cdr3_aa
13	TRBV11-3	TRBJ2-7	CASSLGGSVEQYF
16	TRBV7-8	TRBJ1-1	CASSARTGYHVTEAFF
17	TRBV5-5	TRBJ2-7	CASSLVPLSTIRAGQYF
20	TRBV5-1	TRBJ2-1	CASSLRLTSGRFSSYNEQFF
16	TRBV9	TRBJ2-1	CASSGPTSGIYNEQFF
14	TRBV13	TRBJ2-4	CASSLKGEVSIQYF
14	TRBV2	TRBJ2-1	CASSAVSPYNEQFF
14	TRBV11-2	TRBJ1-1	CASSLLTTRPEAFF
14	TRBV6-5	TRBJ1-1	CASSRLGGGTEAFF
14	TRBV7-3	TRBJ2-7	CASSLTSGRSEQYF
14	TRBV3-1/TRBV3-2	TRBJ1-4	CASSQGTGVEKLFF
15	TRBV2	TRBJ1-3	CASGTNRGAGNTIYF
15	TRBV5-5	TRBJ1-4	CASSRTGTHDEKLFF
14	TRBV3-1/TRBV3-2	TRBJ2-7	CASSLGTGTYEQYF
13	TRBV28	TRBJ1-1	CASDRGGDTEAFF
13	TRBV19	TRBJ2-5	CASSFQGVETQYF
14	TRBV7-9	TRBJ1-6	CAGQGAVYNSPLHF
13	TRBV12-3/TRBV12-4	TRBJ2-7	CASSPGLAGEQYF
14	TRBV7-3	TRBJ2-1	CASSFQTTDNEQFF
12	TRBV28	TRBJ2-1	CASMDSYNEQFF
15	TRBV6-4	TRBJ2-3	CASSPQAGRTDTQYF
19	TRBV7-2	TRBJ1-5	CASSLGAGDHYYSNQPQHF
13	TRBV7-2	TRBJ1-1	CASIRGRDTEAFF